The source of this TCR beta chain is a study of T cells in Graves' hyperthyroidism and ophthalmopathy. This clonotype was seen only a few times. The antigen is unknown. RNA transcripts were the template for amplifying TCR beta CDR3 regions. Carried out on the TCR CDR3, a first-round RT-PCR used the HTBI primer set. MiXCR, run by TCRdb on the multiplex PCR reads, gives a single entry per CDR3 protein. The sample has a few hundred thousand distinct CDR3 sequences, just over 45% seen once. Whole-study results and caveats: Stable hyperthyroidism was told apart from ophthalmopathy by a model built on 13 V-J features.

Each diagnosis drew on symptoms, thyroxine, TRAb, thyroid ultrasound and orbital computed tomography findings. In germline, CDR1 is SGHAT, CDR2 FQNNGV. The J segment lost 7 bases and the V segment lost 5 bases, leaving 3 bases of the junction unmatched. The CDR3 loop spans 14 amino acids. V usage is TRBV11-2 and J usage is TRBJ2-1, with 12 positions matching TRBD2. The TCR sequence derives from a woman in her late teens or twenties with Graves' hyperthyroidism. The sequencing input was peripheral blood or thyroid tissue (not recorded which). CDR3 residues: CASSPGTSGNEQFF. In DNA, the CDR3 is TGTGCCAGCAGCCCCGGGACTAGCGGGAATGAGCAGTTCTTC. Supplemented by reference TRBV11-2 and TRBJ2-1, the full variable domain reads EAGVAQSPRYKIIEKRQSVAFWCNPISGHATLYWYQQILGQGPKLLIQFQNNGVVDDSQLPKDRFSAERLKGVDSTLKIQPAKLEDSAVYLCASSPGTSGNEQFFGPGTRLTVL.